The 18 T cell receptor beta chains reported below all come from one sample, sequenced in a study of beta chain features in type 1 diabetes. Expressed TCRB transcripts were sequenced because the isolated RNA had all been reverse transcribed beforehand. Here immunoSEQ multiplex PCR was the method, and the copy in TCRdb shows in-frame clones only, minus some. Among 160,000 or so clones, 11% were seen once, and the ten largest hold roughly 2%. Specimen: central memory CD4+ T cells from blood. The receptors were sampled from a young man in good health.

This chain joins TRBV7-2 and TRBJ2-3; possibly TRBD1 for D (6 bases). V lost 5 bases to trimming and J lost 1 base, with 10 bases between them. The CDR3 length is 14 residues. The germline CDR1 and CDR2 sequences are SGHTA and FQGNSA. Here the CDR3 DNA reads TGTGCCAGCAGCGAACGACAGGGCACAGATACGCAGTATTTT. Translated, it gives CASSERQGTDTQYF.

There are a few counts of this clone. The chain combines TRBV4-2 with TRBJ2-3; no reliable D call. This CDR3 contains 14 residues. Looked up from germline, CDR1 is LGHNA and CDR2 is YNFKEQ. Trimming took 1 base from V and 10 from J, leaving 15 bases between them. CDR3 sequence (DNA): TGTGCCAGCAGCCAAGCGACGGCCATGGGGTCGCAGTATTTT. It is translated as CASSQATAMGSQYF.

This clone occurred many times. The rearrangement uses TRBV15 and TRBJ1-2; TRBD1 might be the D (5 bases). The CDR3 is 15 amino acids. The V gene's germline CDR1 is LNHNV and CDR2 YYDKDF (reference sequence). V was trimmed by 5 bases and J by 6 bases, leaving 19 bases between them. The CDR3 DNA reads TGTGCCACCAGCGTGGGGCCCAACCACCCACATGGCTACACCTTC. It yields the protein CATSVGPNHPHGYTF.

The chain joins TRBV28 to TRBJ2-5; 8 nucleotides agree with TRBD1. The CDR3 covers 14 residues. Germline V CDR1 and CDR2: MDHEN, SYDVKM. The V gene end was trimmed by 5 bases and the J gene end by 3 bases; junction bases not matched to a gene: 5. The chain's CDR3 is CASSGTGGKETQYF. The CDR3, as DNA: TGTGCCAGCAGTGGAACAGGGGGAAAAGAGACCCAGTACTTC.

CDR3 residues: CASSLEKTNVLTF. The CDR3 DNA follows: TGTGCCAGCAGTTTGGAGAAAACCAACGTCCTGACTTTC. V usage is TRBV28 and J usage is TRBJ2-6; D is ambiguous. Germline lookup yields CDR1 MDHEN and CDR2 SYDVKM. V was shortened by 3 bases and J by 8 bases, with 8 bases between the two germline ends. The CDR3 runs to 13 residues.

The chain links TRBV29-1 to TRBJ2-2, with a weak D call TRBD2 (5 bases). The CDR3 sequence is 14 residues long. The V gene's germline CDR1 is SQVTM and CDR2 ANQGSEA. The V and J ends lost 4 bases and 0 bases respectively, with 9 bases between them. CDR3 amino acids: CSVVRAANTGELFF. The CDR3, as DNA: TGCAGCGTTGTGCGGGCAGCGAACACCGGGGAGCTGTTTTTT.

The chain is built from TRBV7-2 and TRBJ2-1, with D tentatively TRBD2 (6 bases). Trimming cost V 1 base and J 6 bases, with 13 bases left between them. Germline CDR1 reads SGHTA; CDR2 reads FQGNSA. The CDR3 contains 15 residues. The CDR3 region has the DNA TGTGCCAGCAGCTTAGTACCCGGGGGACCCAATGAGCAGTTCTTC. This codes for CASSLVPGGPNEQFF.

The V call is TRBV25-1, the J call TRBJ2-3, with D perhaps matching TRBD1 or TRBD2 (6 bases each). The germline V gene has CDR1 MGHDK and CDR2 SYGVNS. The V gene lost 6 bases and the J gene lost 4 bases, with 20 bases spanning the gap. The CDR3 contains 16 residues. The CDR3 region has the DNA TGTGCCAGCAGCGATGGGGGGCGGGGTAGGCCAGATACGCAGTATTTT. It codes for CASSDGGRGRPDTQYF.

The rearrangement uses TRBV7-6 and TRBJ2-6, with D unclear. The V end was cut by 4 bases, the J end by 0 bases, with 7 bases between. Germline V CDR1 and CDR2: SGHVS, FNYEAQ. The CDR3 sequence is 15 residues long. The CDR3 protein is CASSSGISGANVLTF. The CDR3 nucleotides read TGTGCCAGCAGCTCTGGTATCTCTGGGGCCAACGTCCTGACTTTC.

As DNA, the CDR3 is TGTGCCAGCAGCGGAGCGATACGAGGGGGAGCTTTCTTT. It encodes CASSGAIRGGAFF. The chain combines TRBV5-4 with TRBJ1-1, with D possibly being TRBD1 (6 bases). The V end was cut by 4 bases, the J end by 10 bases, with 17 bases between. CDR3 size: 13 residues. The V gene's germline CDR1 is SGHNT and CDR2 YYREEE (reference sequence).

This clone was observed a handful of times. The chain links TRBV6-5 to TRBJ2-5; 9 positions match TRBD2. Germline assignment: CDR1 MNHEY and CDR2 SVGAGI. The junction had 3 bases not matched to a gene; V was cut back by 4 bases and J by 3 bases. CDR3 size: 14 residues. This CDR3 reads CASSSSGNKETQYF. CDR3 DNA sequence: TGTGCCAGCAGTTCTAGCGGGAACAAAGAGACCCAGTACTTC.

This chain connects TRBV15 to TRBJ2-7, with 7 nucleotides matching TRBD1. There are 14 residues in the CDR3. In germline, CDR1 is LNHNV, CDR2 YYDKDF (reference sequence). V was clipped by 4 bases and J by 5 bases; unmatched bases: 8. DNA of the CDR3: TGTGCCACCAGCAACAGGACAGGTGCCCACGAGCAGTACTTC. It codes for CATSNRTGAHEQYF.

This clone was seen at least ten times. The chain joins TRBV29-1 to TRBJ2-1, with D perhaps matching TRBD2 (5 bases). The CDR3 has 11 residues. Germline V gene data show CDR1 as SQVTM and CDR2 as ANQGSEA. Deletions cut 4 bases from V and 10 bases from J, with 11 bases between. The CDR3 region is CSVGVAREQFF. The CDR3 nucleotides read TGCAGCGTTGGGGTAGCGCGGGAGCAGTTCTTC.

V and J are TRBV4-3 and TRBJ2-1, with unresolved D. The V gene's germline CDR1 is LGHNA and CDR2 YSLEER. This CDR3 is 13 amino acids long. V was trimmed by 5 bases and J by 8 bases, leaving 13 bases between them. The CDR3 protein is CASSYRGGDEQFF. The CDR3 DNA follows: TGCGCCAGCAGCTACAGAGGTGGCGATGAGCAGTTCTTC.

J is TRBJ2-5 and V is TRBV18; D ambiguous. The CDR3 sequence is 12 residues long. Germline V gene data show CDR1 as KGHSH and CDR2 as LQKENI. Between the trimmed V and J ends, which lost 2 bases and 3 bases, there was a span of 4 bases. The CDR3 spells CASSPGKETQYF. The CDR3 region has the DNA TGTGCCAGCTCACCAGGGAAAGAGACCCAGTACTTC.

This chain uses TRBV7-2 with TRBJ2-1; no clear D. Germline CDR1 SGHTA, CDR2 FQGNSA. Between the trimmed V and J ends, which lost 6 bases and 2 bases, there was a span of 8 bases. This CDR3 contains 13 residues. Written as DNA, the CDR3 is TGTGCCAGCAGGCCAGGAGCCTACAATGAGCAGTTCTTC. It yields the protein CASRPGAYNEQFF.

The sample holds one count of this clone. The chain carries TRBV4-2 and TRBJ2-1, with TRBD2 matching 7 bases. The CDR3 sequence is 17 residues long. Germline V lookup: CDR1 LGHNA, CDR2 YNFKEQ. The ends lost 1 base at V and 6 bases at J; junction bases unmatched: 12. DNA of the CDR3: TGTGCCAGCAGCCAAGCCCCGGGCGGGGGAATGAGCAATGAGCAGTTCTTC. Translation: CASSQAPGGGMSNEQFF.

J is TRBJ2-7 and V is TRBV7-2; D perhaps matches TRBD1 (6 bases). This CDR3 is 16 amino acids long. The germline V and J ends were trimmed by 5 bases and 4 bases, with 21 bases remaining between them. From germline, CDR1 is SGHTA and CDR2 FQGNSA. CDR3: CASSPNSGTLIYEQYF. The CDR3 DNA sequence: TGTGCCAGCAGCCCAAATTCCGGGACACTAATTTACGAGCAGTACTTC.